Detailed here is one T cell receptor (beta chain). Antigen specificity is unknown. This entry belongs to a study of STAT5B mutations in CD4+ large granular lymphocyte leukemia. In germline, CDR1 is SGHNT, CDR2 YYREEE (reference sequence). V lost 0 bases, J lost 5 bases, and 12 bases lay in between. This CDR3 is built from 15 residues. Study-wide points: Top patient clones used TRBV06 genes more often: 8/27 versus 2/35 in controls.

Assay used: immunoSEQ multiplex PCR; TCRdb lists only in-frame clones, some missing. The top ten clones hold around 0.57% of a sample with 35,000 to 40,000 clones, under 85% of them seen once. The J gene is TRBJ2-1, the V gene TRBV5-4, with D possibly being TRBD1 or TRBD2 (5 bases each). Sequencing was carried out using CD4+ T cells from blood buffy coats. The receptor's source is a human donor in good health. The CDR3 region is CASSLGGASNNEQFF. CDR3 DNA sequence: TGTGCCAGCAGCTTGGGAGGGGCGTCGAACAATGAGCAGTTCTTC.